These 3 T cell receptor beta chains originate from one sample sequenced in a study of blood T cell repertoires in COVID-19. Assay used: immunoSEQ multiplex PCR; TCRdb lists only in-frame clones, some missing. In the table there are about 70,000 clones, approximately 86% of which are singletons. Input material: peripheral blood. These receptors were obtained from a human donor in a cohort sampled during active COVID-19.

The chain has TRBV11-2 and TRBJ1-3; D is perhaps TRBD1 (6 bases). Looked up from germline, CDR1 is SGHAT and CDR2 is FQNNGV. This CDR3 is 16 amino acids long. V gave up 5 bases and J gave up 0 bases, with 14 bases separating them. This CDR3 is CASSPQGQGSGNTIYF. The CDR3 DNA is TGTGCCAGCAGCCCTCAGGGGCAGGGCTCTGGAAACACCATATATTTT.

V gene TRBV5-1 combines with J gene TRBJ2-7; 9 positions agree with TRBD1. Germline assignment: CDR1 SGHRS and CDR2 YFSETQ. The V segment lost 4 bases and the J segment 3 bases; nucleotides outside the gene matches: 8. There are 15 residues in the CDR3. The CDR3 nucleotides are TGCGCCAGCAGCCCCCGACAGGGGGGGTTCTACGAGCAGTACTTC. Its protein is CASSPRQGGFYEQYF.

This clone was counted between two and nine times. This sequence joins TRBV6-2 or TRBV6-3 and TRBJ2-7, with a weak D call TRBD2 (6 bases). Trimming shortened V by 6 bases and J by 8 bases, and 11 bases separated the two germline ends. The CDR3 loop spans 11 amino acids. The germline V gene encodes CDR1 MNHEY and CDR2 SVGEGT. CDR3 sequence: CASSIREKQYF. CDR3 sequence (DNA): TGTGCCAGCAGCATCCGGGAGAAGCAGTACTTC.